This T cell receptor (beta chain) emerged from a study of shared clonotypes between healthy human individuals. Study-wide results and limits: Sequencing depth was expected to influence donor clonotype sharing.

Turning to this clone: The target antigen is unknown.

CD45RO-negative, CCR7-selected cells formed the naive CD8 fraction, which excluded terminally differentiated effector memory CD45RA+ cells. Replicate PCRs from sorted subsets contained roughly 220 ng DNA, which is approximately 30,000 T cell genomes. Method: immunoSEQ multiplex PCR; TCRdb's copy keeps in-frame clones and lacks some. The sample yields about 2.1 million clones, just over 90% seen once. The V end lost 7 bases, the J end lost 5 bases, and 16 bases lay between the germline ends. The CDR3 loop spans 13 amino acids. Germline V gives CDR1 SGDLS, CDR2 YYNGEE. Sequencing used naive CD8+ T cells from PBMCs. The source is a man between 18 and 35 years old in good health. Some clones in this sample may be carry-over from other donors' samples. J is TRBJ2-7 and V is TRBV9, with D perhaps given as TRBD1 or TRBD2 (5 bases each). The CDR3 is CASAPPQGDEQYF. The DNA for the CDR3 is TGTGCCAGCGCCCCGCCTCAGGGAGACGAGCAGTACTTC.